The rows below give T cell receptor beta chains drawn from one sample of a study of T cells expressing NK-cell markers. TCRdb re-called the 5' RACE reads and catalogs CDR3 proteins one per entry, DNA excluded. The sample's table shows 250,000 or so distinct CDR3 sequences. Material for sequencing was blood T cells: a sorted CD56 or NKG2C T cell subset, CD4+ or CD8+ T cells, or bulk PBMC T cells (not recorded which). The receptors here all came from a woman between 18 and 69 years old in good health. Both conserved end residues are part of each CDR3.

v_gene	j_gene	CDR3aa
TRBV19	TRBJ1-2	CATKGGYGYTF
TRBV6-5	TRBJ1-6	CASSLIRDRNSPLHF
TRBV11-2	TRBJ2-2	CASSLLGPPGGVFF
TRBV15	TRBJ1-6	CATSREGRSPLHF
TRBV12-3/TRBV12-4	TRBJ2-5	CASSLGLAGQETQYF
TRBV7-2	TRBJ2-5	CASSTRTGWETQYF
TRBV2	TRBJ1-2	CASSEGVNYGYTF
TRBV4-3	TRBJ2-6	CASSQLPTGFSGANVLTF
TRBV4-2	TRBJ2-6	CASSQRNRVSGANVLTF
TRBV5-1	TRBJ1-4	CASSPGPNEKLFF
TRBV5-5	TRBJ2-6	CASSLPKTGSGANVLTF
TRBV7-2	TRBJ2-1	CASSFWEAGGGHEQFF
TRBV5-6	TRBJ2-5	CASSLDGTQYF
TRBV20-1	TRBJ2-7	CSARGAVQLSYEQYF
TRBV6-1	TRBJ2-1	CASEDRGYNEQFF
TRBV7-9	TRBJ2-2	CASSLEVAGELFF
TRBV12-3/TRBV12-4	TRBJ2-1	CASSLPGTDGEQFF
TRBV7-6	TRBJ1-6	CASSLEGDNSPLHF
TRBV10-3	TRBJ2-1	CAIGIRDEQFF
TRBV12-5	TRBJ2-2	CASGGVGLNTGELFF
TRBV4-3	TRBJ1-1	CASSPDRVYLTEAFF
TRBV12-3/TRBV12-4	TRBJ1-2	CASSLAVDYGYTF
TRBV7-2	TRBJ1-6	CASSPMTGIRYSPLHF
TRBV12-3/TRBV12-4	TRBJ2-1	CASASGPGHNINEQFF
TRBV4-2	TRBJ2-1	CASSQEGGTLNEQFF
TRBV6-2/TRBV6-3	TRBJ2-5	CASALQETQYF
TRBV20-1	TRBJ2-5	CSARGDVEETQYF
TRBV20-1	TRBJ1-5	CSAPPSLGQPQHF
TRBV2	TRBJ2-3	CASTRGRSYRDSTDTQYF
TRBV14	TRBJ2-5	CASSLRSGLAQEAQYF
TRBV14	TRBJ1-2	CASSPQPGQGYGGYTF
TRBV2	TRBJ2-5	CASGGQETQYF
TRBV7-2	TRBJ2-5	CASSLGPTGETQYF
TRBV5-4	TRBJ2-2	CASSGGQINTGELFF
TRBV20-1	TRBJ2-7	CSASTTGTASSYEQYF
TRBV25-1	TRBJ2-1	CASSERGGRALRNEQFF
TRBV12-3/TRBV12-4	TRBJ1-3	CASTLTAGNTIYF
TRBV7-3	TRBJ2-3	CASSLRPGSLGGAEDTQYF
TRBV28	TRBJ2-2	CASTGGAAFTGELFF
TRBV6-1	TRBJ1-5	CASSTDSLSQPQHF
TRBV4-3	TRBJ2-1	CASSQDLGQGFDNEQFF
TRBV4-2	TRBJ2-5	CASSQDVGETQYF
TRBV5-1	TRBJ1-3	CASSLGGFGNTIYF
TRBV12-3/TRBV12-4	TRBJ2-1	CASSDPGTSGFNEQFF
TRBV7-2	TRBJ2-5	CASSFVSKTQYF
TRBV6-5	TRBJ1-6	CASSYSRRGQSPLHF
TRBV7-2	TRBJ2-3	CASSLEAGLSTDTQYF
TRBV14	TRBJ2-1	CASSQDLRTGRVEQFF
TRBV7-9	TRBJ1-2	CASSLVGPSGGYTF
TRBV7-8	TRBJ2-2	CASSLDRARGELFF
TRBV29-1	TRBJ2-5	CSAPRKGLQETQYF
TRBV28	TRBJ2-5	CASLKTGYQETQYF
TRBV12-3/TRBV12-4	TRBJ1-5	CASSDYQPQHF
TRBV7-3	TRBJ1-6	CASSLRDYNSPLHF
TRBV28	TRBJ1-2	CASQGNYGYTF
TRBV6-1	TRBJ2-7	CASRDIGLYEQYF
TRBV7-2	TRBJ2-4	CASSLGAAAKNIQYF
TRBV4-3	TRBJ2-3	CASSQDRRHTDTQYF
TRBV6-1	TRBJ1-2	CASSRDRGYGYTF
TRBV10-3	TRBJ2-1	CAISDPSGRVDEQFF